The TCR beta chain under discussion was sequenced for a study of CD8+ T cells in alopecia areata. Whole-study context: Among treated patients, severity was scored by affected scalp area percentage. Study-wide findings and caveats: Persistence in scalp and blood during tofacitinib was observed for many expanded lesional clones.

Comment on this clone: Its antigen is unidentified.

The treatment: oral pan-JAK inhibitor, 5-10 mg twice daily. The sequencing template was cDNA reverse transcribed from extracted RNA. The protocol was immunoSEQ multiplex PCR, while the TCRdb copy is restricted to in-frame clones and leaves out a portion. The data hold under 350,000 clones, with over 45% observed a single time. The source material was CD4+ T cells sorted from blood, sampled at week 24, from a patient treated with tofacitinib. This clonotype originated in a human donor with alopecia areata.

The CDR3 loop is CASSHDSSSYNEQFF. The CDR3 DNA sequence: TGTGCCAGCAGCCACGACAGCAGCTCCTACAATGAGCAGTTCTTC. V and J are TRBV7-6 and TRBJ2-1, with D tentatively TRBD1 (5 bases). The CDR3 consists of 15 residues. The V gene lost 5 bases and the J gene lost 0 bases, with 11 bases spanning the gap. Germline-derived CDR1 and CDR2 are SGHVS and FNYEAQ.